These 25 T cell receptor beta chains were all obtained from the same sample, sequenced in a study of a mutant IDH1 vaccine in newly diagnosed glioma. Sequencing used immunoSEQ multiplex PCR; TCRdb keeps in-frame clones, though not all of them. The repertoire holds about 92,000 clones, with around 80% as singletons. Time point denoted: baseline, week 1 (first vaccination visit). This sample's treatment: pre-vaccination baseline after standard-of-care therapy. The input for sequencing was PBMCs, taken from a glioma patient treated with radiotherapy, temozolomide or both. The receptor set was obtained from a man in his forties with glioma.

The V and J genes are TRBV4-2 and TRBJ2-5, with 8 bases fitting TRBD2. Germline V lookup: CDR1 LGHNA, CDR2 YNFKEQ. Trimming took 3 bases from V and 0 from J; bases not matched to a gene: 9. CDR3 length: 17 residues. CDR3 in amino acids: CASSHHGRGDHQETQYF. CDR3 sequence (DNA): TGTGCCAGCAGCCACCATGGGCGGGGGGATCACCAAGAGACCCAGTACTTC.

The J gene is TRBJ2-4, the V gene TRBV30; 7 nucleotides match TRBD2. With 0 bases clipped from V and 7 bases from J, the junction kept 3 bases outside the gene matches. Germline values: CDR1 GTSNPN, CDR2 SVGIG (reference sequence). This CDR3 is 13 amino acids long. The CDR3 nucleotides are TGTGCCTGGAGTGTACTAGCGAATAACATTCAGTACTTC. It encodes CAWSVLANNIQYF.

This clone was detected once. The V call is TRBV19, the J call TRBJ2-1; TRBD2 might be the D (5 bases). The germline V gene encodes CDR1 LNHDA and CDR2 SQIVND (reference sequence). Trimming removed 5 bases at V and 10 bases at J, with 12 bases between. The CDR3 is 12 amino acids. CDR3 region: CASSPGDGEQFF. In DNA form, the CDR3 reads TGTGCCAGTAGTCCCGGGGATGGCGAGCAGTTCTTC.

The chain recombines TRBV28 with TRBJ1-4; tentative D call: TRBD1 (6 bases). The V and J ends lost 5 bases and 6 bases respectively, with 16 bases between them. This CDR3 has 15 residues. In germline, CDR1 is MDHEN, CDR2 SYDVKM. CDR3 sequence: CASSPNRVSDEKLFF. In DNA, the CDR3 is TGTGCCAGCAGTCCAAACAGGGTCTCAGATGAAAAACTGTTTTTT.

The CDR3: CASSSGWMPRLYEQYF. The CDR3 DNA reads as TGTGCCAGCAGCTCGGGTTGGATGCCACGGCTCTACGAGCAGTACTTC. This chain links TRBV7-2 with TRBJ2-7; D unresolved. The V and J ends lost 4 bases and 3 bases respectively, with 19 bases between them. In germline, CDR1 is SGHTA, CDR2 FQGNSA. The CDR3 is made up of 16 amino acids.

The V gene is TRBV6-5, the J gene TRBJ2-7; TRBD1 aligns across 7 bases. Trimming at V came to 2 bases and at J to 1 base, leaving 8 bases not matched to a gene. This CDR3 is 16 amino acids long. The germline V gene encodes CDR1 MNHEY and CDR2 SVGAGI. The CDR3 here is CASSYEKDRRSYEQYF. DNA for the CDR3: TGTGCCAGCAGTTACGAGAAGGACAGGCGATCCTACGAGCAGTACTTC.

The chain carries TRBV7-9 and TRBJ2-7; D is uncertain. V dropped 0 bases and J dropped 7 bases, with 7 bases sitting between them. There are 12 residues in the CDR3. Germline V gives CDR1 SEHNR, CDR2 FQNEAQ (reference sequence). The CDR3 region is CASSLAGSEQYF. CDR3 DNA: TGTGCCAGCAGCTTAGCTGGTTCGGAGCAGTACTTC.

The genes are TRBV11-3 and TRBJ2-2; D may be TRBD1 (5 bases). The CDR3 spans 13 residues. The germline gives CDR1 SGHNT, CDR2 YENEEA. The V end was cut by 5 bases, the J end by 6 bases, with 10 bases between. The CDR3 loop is CASSQSRAGELFF. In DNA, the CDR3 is TGTGCCAGCAGCCAAAGCAGGGCCGGGGAGCTGTTTTTT.

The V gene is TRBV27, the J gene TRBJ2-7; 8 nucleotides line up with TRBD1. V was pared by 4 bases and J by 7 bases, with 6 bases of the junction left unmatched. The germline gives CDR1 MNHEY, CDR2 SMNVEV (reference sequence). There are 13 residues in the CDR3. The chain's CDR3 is CASSWQGAGEQYF. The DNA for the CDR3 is TGTGCCAGCAGTTGGCAGGGGGCGGGGGAGCAGTACTTC.

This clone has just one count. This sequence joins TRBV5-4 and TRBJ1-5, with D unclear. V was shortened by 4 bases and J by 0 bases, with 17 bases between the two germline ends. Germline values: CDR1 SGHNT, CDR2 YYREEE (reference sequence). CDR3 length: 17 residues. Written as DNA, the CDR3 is TGTGCCAGCAGCCTCACGATGGCAGACTATAGCAATCAGCCCCAGCATTTT. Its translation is CASSLTMADYSNQPQHF.

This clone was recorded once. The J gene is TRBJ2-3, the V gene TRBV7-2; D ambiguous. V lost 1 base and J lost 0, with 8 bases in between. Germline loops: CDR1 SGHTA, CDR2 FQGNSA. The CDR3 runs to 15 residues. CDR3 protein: CASSLEQRSTDTQYF. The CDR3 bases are TGTGCCAGCAGCTTAGAGCAGAGAAGCACAGATACGCAGTATTTT.

The CDR3 here is CASSLGTDNTGELFF. In DNA form, the CDR3 reads TGTGCCAGCAGCTTGGGGACAGATAACACCGGGGAGCTGTTTTTT. This chain connects TRBV7-9 to TRBJ2-2, with TRBD1 identical over 7 bases. J gave up 2 bases and V 3 bases, and 3 bases lay outside the gene matches. There are 15 residues in the CDR3. Germline assignment: CDR1 SEHNR and CDR2 FQNEAQ (reference sequence). Full variable domain (rest looked up from reference TRBV7-9 and TRBJ2-2): DTGVSQNPRHKITKRGQNVTFRCDPISEHNRLYWYRQTLGQGPEFLTYFQNEAQLEKSRLLSDRFSAERPKGSFSTLEIQRTEQGDSAMYLCASSLGTDNTGELFFGEGSRLTVL.

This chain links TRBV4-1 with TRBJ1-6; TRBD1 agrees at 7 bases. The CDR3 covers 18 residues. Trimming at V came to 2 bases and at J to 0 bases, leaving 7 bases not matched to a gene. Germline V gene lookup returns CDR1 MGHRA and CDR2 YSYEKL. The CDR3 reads CASSQSLTGSSYNSPLHF. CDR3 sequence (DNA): TGCGCCAGCAGCCAAAGCTTGACAGGGAGCTCCTATAATTCACCCCTCCACTTT.

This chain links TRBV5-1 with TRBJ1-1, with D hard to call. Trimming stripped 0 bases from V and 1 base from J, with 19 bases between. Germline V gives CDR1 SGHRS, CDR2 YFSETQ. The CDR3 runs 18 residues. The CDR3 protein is CASSLVVGSRFRNTEAFF. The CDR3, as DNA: TGCGCCAGCAGCTTGGTCGTAGGGTCTAGATTCAGGAACACTGAAGCTTTCTTT. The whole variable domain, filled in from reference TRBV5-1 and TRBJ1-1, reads KAGVTQTPRYLIKTRGQQVTLSCSPISGHRSVSWYQQTPGQGLQFLFEYFSETQRNKGNFPGRFSGRQFSNSRSEMNVSTLELGDSALYLCASSLVVGSRFRNTEAFFGQGTRLTVV.

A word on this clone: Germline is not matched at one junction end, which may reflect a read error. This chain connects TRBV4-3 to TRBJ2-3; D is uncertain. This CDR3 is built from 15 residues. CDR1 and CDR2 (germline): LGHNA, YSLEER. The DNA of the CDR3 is TGCGCCAGCAGCCAAGAGGTCCTAATCACAAATACGCAGTATTTT. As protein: CASSQEVLITNTQYF.

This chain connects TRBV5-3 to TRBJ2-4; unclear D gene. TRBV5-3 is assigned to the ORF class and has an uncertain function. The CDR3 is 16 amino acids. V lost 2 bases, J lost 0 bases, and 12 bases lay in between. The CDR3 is CARSFPSLLAKNIQYF. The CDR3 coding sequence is TGTGCCAGAAGCTTCCCCTCTCTATTAGCCAAAAACATTCAGTACTTC.

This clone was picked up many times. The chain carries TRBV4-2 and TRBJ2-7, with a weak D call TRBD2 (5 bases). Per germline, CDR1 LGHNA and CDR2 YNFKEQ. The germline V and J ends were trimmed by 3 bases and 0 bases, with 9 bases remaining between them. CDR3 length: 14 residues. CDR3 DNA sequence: TGTGCCAGCAGCCAGGACTGGGGCTCCTACGAGCAGTACTTC. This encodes CASSQDWGSYEQYF.

The CDR3 DNA follows: TGTGCCAGCCTCCAGAGTTCCTACGAGCAGTACTTC. This translates into CASLQSSYEQYF. The genes are TRBV2 and TRBJ2-7; no firm D call. CDR1 SNHLY and CDR2 FYNNEI come from the germline V gene. This CDR3 comprises 12 residues. V lost 8 bases to trimming and J lost 1 base, with 9 bases between them.

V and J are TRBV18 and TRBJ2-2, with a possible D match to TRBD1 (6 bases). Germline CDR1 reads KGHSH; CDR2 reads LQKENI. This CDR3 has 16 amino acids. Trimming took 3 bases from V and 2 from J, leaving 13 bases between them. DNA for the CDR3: TGTGCCAGCTCACCGATACAGGGAATAAACACCGGGGAGCTGTTTTTT. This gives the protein CASSPIQGINTGELFF. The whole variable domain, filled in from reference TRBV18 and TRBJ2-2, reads NAGVMQNPRHLVRRRGQEARLRCSPMKGHSHVYWYRQLPEEGLKFMVYLQKENIIDESGMPKERFSAEFPKEGPSILRIQQVVRGDSAAYFCASSPIQGINTGELFFGEGSRLTVL.

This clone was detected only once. The CDR3: CASSLVDRATYNEQFF. The DNA for the CDR3 is TGTGCCAGCAGCCTAGTGGACAGGGCGACCTACAATGAGCAGTTCTTC. J is TRBJ2-1 and V is TRBV11-2; 8 nucleotides agree with TRBD1. This CDR3 contains 16 residues. V lost 5 bases to trimming and J lost 2 bases; unmatched junction nucleotides: 8. Per germline, CDR1 SGHAT and CDR2 FQNNGV.

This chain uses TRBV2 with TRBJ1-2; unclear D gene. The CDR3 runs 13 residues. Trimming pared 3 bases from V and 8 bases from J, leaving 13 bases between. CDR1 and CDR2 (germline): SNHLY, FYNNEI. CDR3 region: CASSDRRLGGYTF. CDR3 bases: TGTGCCAGCAGTGATCGCAGGCTGGGCGGCTACACCTTC.

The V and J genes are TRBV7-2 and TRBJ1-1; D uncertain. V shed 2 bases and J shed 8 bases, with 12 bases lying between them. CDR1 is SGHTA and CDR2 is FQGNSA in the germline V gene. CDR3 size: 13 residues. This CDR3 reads CASSLFAAVEAFF. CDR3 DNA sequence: TGTGCCAGCAGCTTATTCGCGGCAGTCGAAGCTTTCTTT.

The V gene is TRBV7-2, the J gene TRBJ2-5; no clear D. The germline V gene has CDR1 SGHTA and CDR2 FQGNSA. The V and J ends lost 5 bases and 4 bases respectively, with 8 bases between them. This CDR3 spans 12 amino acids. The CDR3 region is CASSDPGETQYF. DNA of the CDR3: TGTGCCAGCAGCGATCCCGGAGAGACCCAGTACTTC.

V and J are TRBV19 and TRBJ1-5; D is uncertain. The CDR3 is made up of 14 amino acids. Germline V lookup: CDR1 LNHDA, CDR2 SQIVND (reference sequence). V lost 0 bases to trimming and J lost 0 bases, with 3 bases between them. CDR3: CASSIDDSNQPQHF. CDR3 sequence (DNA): TGTGCCAGTAGTATAGATGATAGCAATCAGCCCCAGCATTTT.

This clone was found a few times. CDR3 residues: CASSIRLNDGYTF. CDR3 DNA: TGTGCCAGTAGTATCCGCTTAAACGATGGCTACACCTTC. This chain links TRBV19 with TRBJ1-2; unclear D gene. Germline lookup yields CDR1 LNHDA and CDR2 SQIVND (reference sequence). The CDR3 has 13 residues. Trimming took 3 bases from V and 6 from J, leaving 11 bases between them.